Reported below is one TCR beta chain. Antigen specificity is unknown. Unique molecular identifiers were incorporated when the TCRbeta library was constructed. A single record per CDR3 protein comes from TCRdb applying MiXCR to the PCR reads. This sample has 700,000 to 950,000 distinct CDR3 sequences, with 16% found just once. V lost 1 base, J lost 2 bases, and 19 bases lay in between. Germline-derived CDR1 and CDR2 are SGHAT and FQDESV (reference sequence). CDR3 length: 18 amino acids. This record comes from a study of T-cell reconstitution after alpha-beta-depleted transplantation in children. Study-level results: At day 60, the high TCRbeta diversity found in some patients originated from recipient T cells and thymic progenitors that had survived. The main origin of T-cell counts and diversity one year after transplant was newly produced T cells. Reportedly, only several hundred clones from non-depleted graft cells drove alpha-beta T-cell counts at about two months.

The sample consisted of PBMCs, mostly from graft donor cells, taken 360 days after TCRalphabeta/CD19-depleted stem cell transplant. The source of this sequence is a male patient between 5 and 17 years old who had a stem cell transplant for acute lymphoblastic leukemia, so the T cells may come from the graft donor. J is TRBJ2-3 and V is TRBV11-1; D gene uncertain. The CDR3 protein is CASSLVSLGVPNTDTQYF. DNA for the CDR3: TGTGCCAGCAGCTTAGTTTCTCTTGGGGTCCCCAACACAGATACGCAGTATTTT.